These 10 T cell receptor beta chains were all obtained from the same sample, sequenced in a study of beta chain features in type 1 diabetes. The study's findings and limits: Moderate but significant shortening of TCRB CDR3s was recorded in all four CD4+ subsets from Type 1 diabetes patients.

These receptors are not linked to any known antigen. Every isolated RNA sample was fully reverse transcribed, so sequencing captured expressed TCRB transcripts. Only in-frame clones appear in the TCRdb table, and some are missing; sequencing was by immunoSEQ multiplex PCR. The sample has roughly 700,000 clones, roughly 13% seen once; the top ten hold roughly 0.022%. The sample was naive CD4+ T cells from blood. These receptors all stem from a man between 18 and 29 years old with type 1 diabetes.

V usage is TRBV9 and J usage is TRBJ2-7; 8 bases are shared with TRBD1. CDR3 length: 14 residues. Looked up from germline, CDR1 is SGDLS and CDR2 is YYNGEE. V was pared by 5 bases and J by 2 bases, with 6 bases of the junction left unmatched. The CDR3 protein is CASSLGTGTYEQYF. The CDR3 DNA reads as TGTGCCAGCAGTCTGGGGACAGGAACCTACGAGCAGTACTTC.

This sequence joins TRBV29-1 and TRBJ1-3; 7 bases are shared with TRBD1. Per germline, CDR1 SQVTM and CDR2 ANQGSEA. The V gene end was trimmed by 7 bases and the J gene end by 0 bases; junction bases not matched to a gene: 6. This CDR3 contains 14 residues. For the CDR3, the DNA is TGCAGCGCCTGGACAGGTTACTCTGGAAACACCATATATTTT. It translates to CSAWTGYSGNTIYF.

In this sample, this clone turned up a few times. The CDR3 bases are TGTGCCTGGAGTCTTCCAACCTGGGACCTAAACTACGAGCAGTACTTC. Protein sequence: CAWSLPTWDLNYEQYF. This chain links TRBV30 with TRBJ2-7; D could derive from TRBD1 or TRBD2 (5 bases each). Per the germline V gene, CDR1 is GTSNPN and CDR2 is SVGIG (reference sequence). The V and J ends lost 2 bases and 3 bases respectively, with 20 bases between them. The CDR3 totals 16 residues.

This clone was seen only a few times. The rearrangement links TRBV19 to TRBJ2-7; D may be TRBD2 (6 bases). The V end lost 4 bases, the J end lost 6 bases, and 16 bases lay between the germline ends. Germline CDR1 and CDR2: LNHDA and SQIVND (reference sequence). The CDR3 extends over 14 amino acids. The CDR3 bases are TGTGCCAGTAGTACCACCGGGGGTCGGTCCGAGCAGTACTTC. Translated, it gives CASSTTGGRSEQYF.

This clone was counted a few times. The V call is TRBV13, the J call TRBJ2-7; D is ambiguous. Germline V gene sequence: CDR1 PRHDT, CDR2 FYEKMQ (reference sequence). The CDR3 extends over 15 amino acids. Trimming left V 5 bases short and J 0 bases short, with 14 bases between. The CDR3 DNA reads as TGTGCCAGCAGCCAAAAACCCGACATCTCCTACGAGCAGTACTTC. Its translation: CASSQKPDISYEQYF.

This chain uses TRBV28 with TRBJ2-7; D might be TRBD1 (6 bases). This CDR3 comprises 14 residues. V shed 4 bases and J shed 4 bases, with 14 bases lying between them. Germline V CDR1 and CDR2: MDHEN, SYDVKM. CDR3 DNA sequence: TGTGCCAGCAGTTATACAGGGTCTCGATACGAGCAGTACTTC. This sequence encodes CASSYTGSRYEQYF.

The CDR3 bases are TGTGCCAGCAGCTTAGACAATTCACCCCTCCACTTT. Encoded protein: CASSLDNSPLHF. This chain joins TRBV7-9 and TRBJ1-6; D remains ambiguous. The V gene lost 1 base and the J gene lost 7 bases, with 2 bases spanning the gap. This CDR3 is 12 amino acids long. CDR1 is SEHNR, CDR2 FQNEAQ, per germline (reference sequence).

This clone was counted between two and nine times. A read error may produce the germline difference seen at one junction end. The V call is TRBV7-7, the J call TRBJ2-5; TRBD1 aligns across 11 bases. Germline CDR1 SSHAT, CDR2 FNYEAQ (reference sequence). CDR3 length equals 16 residues. CDR3 DNA: TGTGCTAGCAGCTTAGACGGGACAGGGGGTTCGGTGACCCAGTACTTC. Residues: CASSLDGTGGSVTQYF.

Turning to this clone: Other nucleotide sequences in the sample specify the same CDR3. The chain combines TRBV5-4 with TRBJ2-7; the D gene is possibly TRBD1 (6 bases). The CDR3 loop spans 13 amino acids. V lost 2 bases and J 0 bases, leaving 6 bases between the germline ends. The V gene's germline CDR1 is SGHNT and CDR2 YYREEE (reference sequence). The CDR3 spells CASSLQGSYEQYF. CDR3 DNA: TGTGCCAGCAGCTTACAGGGCTCCTACGAGCAGTACTTC.

In its sample, this clone was seen a few times. The CDR3 DNA reads TGTGCCAGCTCAGCATCTATCGGAACGCAGTATTTT. This sequence encodes CASSASIGTQYF. This chain joins TRBV18 and TRBJ2-3; D not certain. Germline CDR1 reads KGHSH; CDR2 reads LQKENI. Between the trimmed V and J ends, which lost 5 bases and 9 bases, there was a span of 12 bases. The CDR3 loop spans 12 amino acids.